Presented here are 10 T cell receptor beta chains from one specimen sequenced in a study of Ad26.COV2.S vaccination and SARS-CoV-2 variants. The treatment was: some 19 received Ad26.COV2.S at low or high dose, single or two shots; about 5 received placebo; per-sample allocation not given. Specimen acquisition occurred on day 63 following the initial vaccine or placebo injection. Assay: immunoSEQ multiplex PCR; the TCRdb copy retains only in-frame clones and omits some. There are more than 300,000 clones in the sample; approximately 90% occur only once, and approximately 5% lies in the top ten. This specimen consisted of peripheral blood, obtained in a trial of Ad26.COV2.S vaccine versus placebo. These receptors were obtained from a person aged 18-65 years who received the Ad26.COV2.S COVID-19 vaccine or a placebo.

The J gene is TRBJ1-2, the V gene TRBV28; D not resolved. Germline CDR1 and CDR2: MDHEN and SYDVKM. V lost 3 bases and J 0 bases, leaving 8 bases between the germline ends. The CDR3 totals 14 residues. CDR3 coding DNA: TGTGCCAGCAGTTTTGGCTCTCCTAACTATGGCTACACCTTC. Residues: CASSFGSPNYGYTF.

The chain uses TRBV7-9 and TRBJ2-1, with D possibly matching TRBD1 (6 bases). This CDR3 has 14 residues. The germline CDR1 and CDR2 sequences are SEHNR and FQNEAQ (reference sequence). Trimming shortened V by 5 bases and J by 9 bases, and 17 bases separated the two germline ends. The CDR3 DNA reads as TGTGCCAGCAGCCTTGCCACAGGGATAAGTGAGCAGTTCTTC. Translating it yields CASSLATGISEQFF.

The chain uses TRBV24-1 and TRBJ2-1; D could derive from TRBD1 or TRBD2 (5 bases each). The V gene lost 4 bases and the J gene lost 4 bases, with 16 bases spanning the gap. The germline CDR1 and CDR2 sequences are KGHDR and SFDVKD. The CDR3 consists of 16 residues. The CDR3: CATSEAGPRGYNEQFF. The CDR3 coding sequence is TGTGCCACCAGTGAGGCGGGCCCTAGGGGTTACAATGAGCAGTTCTTC.

A single count supports this clone. The chain joins TRBV28 to TRBJ2-2, with D maybe TRBD1 (5 bases). In germline, CDR1 is MDHEN, CDR2 SYDVKM. This CDR3 comprises 16 residues. Between the trimmed V and J ends, which lost 1 base and 1 base, there was a span of 10 bases. The CDR3 here is CASSLFGRENTGELFF. The CDR3 coding sequence is TGTGCCAGCAGTTTATTCGGCAGGGAGAACACCGGGGAGCTGTTTTTT.

This sequence joins TRBV5-1 and TRBJ2-1; 7 bases align to TRBD2. The V segment lost 2 bases and the J segment 9 bases; nucleotides outside the gene matches: 5. This CDR3 is 13 amino acids long. The germline V gene has CDR1 SGHRS and CDR2 YFSETQ. The CDR3 reads CASSLLAIGEQFF. DNA of the CDR3: TGCGCCAGCAGCTTACTAGCGATTGGTGAGCAGTTCTTC.

The chain couples TRBV10-3 to TRBJ2-1; TRBD2 might be the D (6 bases). Germline V lookup: CDR1 ENHRY, CDR2 SYGVKD. This CDR3 is built from 15 residues. Between the trimmed V and J ends, which lost 3 bases and 4 bases, there was a span of 13 bases. The CDR3, as DNA: TGTGCCATCAGTGATATAGCGGAAAGATACAATGAGCAGTTCTTC. The encoded protein is CAISDIAERYNEQFF.

The chain is built from TRBV9 and TRBJ1-1; 7 bases line up with TRBD1. Germline V gene sequence: CDR1 SGDLS, CDR2 YYNGEE. V lost 1 base, J lost 4 bases, and 7 bases stayed unmatched. The CDR3 extends over 15 amino acids. The CDR3 loop reads CASSVHPGQSTEAFF. The CDR3, as DNA: TGTGCCAGCAGCGTACACCCGGGACAGAGCACTGAAGCTTTCTTT.

V is TRBV19 and J is TRBJ2-2; 9 bases map to TRBD2. Germline-derived CDR1 and CDR2 are LNHDA and SQIVND (reference sequence). With V trimmed by 5 bases and J by 5 bases, 6 bases remained unmatched. The length of the CDR3 is 15 residues. CDR3 DNA sequence: TGTGCCAGTAGTCCGACTAGCGGATCAACCGGGGAGCTGTTTTTT. Its protein is CASSPTSGSTGELFF.

In its sample, this clone was seen once. The CDR3 protein is CASSLAAHYGYTF. The CDR3 DNA reads as TGTGCCAGCAGCTTGGCCGCTCACTATGGCTACACCTTC. The V gene is TRBV5-5, the J gene TRBJ1-2; D is ambiguous. Germline CDR1 and CDR2: SGHKS and YYEKEE (reference sequence). V was pared by 0 bases and J by 3 bases, with 6 bases between. There are 13 residues in the CDR3.

About this clone itself: At one boundary the junction diverges from the germline segment, which might be a read error. DNA of the CDR3: TGTGCCAGCAGCCTAGCGGGGGGGTACTACGAGCAGTACTTC. Translation: CASSLAGGYYEQYF. The V gene is TRBV7-2, the J gene TRBJ2-7, with 12 bases aligning to TRBD2. The germline V gene has CDR1 SGHTA and CDR2 FQGNSA. This CDR3 is 14 amino acids long.